This T cell receptor (beta chain) was identified during a study of blood T cell repertoires in COVID-19. The junction had 2 bases not matched to a gene; V was cut back by 3 bases and J by 5 bases. The CDR3 has 13 amino acids. Germline loops: CDR1 LNHDA, CDR2 SQIVND (reference sequence). Per the original methods: Researchers report that nucleated cell counts were estimated from reference gene primer amplification. Profiled with immunoSEQ multiplex PCR; TCRdb holds only in-frame clones, not every one. Clone size and V and J calls were adopted from that table, with D and trimming inferred from the DNA. The profile shows about 48,000 clones, around 84% of them singletons.

The sample comprised peripheral blood. The source of this sequence is a woman aged 80 or older with COVID-19, enrolled during active disease. The V gene is TRBV19, the J gene TRBJ1-2, with 8 bases that match TRBD1. CDR3 coding DNA: TGTGCCAGTAGTATGGGACAGGCTTATGGCTACACCTTC. Translating gives CASSMGQAYGYTF.